One and the same sample provided the 24 T cell receptor beta chains below, sequenced in a study of beta chain features in type 1 diabetes. Investigators reverse transcribed all isolated RNA, so they sequenced expressed TCRB transcripts. Clones were read by immunoSEQ multiplex PCR, and TCRdb kept only the in-frame ones, dropping some. Found here are almost 350,000 clones, 7.5% to 9% of them singletons; the top ten hold less than 0.45%. The material sequenced was central memory CD4+ T cells from blood. All receptors come from a young woman in good health.

This clone turned up a few times. V gene TRBV19 combines with J gene TRBJ2-4; TRBD1 matches at 8 bases. The V segment lost 5 bases and the J segment 0 bases; nucleotides outside the gene matches: 12. This CDR3 region has 18 residues. The V gene's germline CDR1 is LNHDA and CDR2 SQIVND (reference sequence). The CDR3 is CASSAGTGAGLAKNIQYF. The CDR3 DNA reads TGTGCCAGTAGTGCCGGGACAGGCGCCGGACTAGCCAAAAACATTCAGTACTTC.

This clone came up a few times. The chain couples TRBV7-2 to TRBJ2-7, with 12 bases that match TRBD1. The J segment lost 3 bases and the V segment lost 0 bases, leaving 6 bases of the junction unmatched. The germline CDR1 and CDR2 sequences are SGHTA and FQGNSA. This CDR3 has 17 residues. The CDR3 DNA reads as TGTGCCAGCAGCTTAGCTACCGGGACAGGGGGCCACTACGAGCAGTACTTC. Translating gives CASSLATGTGGHYEQYF.

This clone was seen only a few times. The chain uses TRBV9 and TRBJ1-3, with a possible D match to TRBD1 (5 bases). The CDR3 length is 16 residues. Trimming cost V 3 bases and J 3 bases, with 16 bases left between them. CDR1 is SGDLS and CDR2 is YYNGEE in the germline V gene. The CDR3 coding sequence is TGTGCCAGCAGCGGTATAGGGACTCAGGGTGGAAACACCATATATTTT. This sequence encodes CASSGIGTQGGNTIYF.

The V call is TRBV18, the J call TRBJ2-1; D is unresolved. The length of the CDR3 is 13 residues. Deletions cut 3 bases from V and 9 bases from J, with 12 bases between. In germline, CDR1 is KGHSH, CDR2 LQKENI. For the CDR3, the DNA is TGTGCCAGCTCACCCGCCTCTTTTGGTGAGCAGTTCTTC. Protein product: CASSPASFGEQFF.

A few counts support this clone. J is TRBJ2-7 and V is TRBV5-4; 10 bases align to TRBD2. Trimming took 4 bases from V and 4 from J; bases not matched to a gene: 5. The CDR3 runs to 14 residues. Germline-derived CDR1 and CDR2 are SGHNT and YYREEE (reference sequence). For the CDR3, the DNA is TGTGCCAGCAGCCGGGCGGGACTAGCGTACGAGCAGTACTTC. It specifies CASSRAGLAYEQYF.

This clone was seen only a few times. J is TRBJ1-3 and V is TRBV29-1; no clear D gene. Between the trimmed V and J ends, which lost 7 bases and 2 bases, there was a span of 12 bases. The CDR3 totals 13 residues. Germline CDR1 reads SQVTM; CDR2 reads ANQGSEA. CDR3 in amino acids: CSARVATGNTIYF. The CDR3 DNA follows: TGCAGCGCCCGTGTAGCGACTGGAAACACCATATATTTT. Full variable domain (rest looked up from reference TRBV29-1 and TRBJ1-3): SAVISQKPSRDICQRGTSLTIQCQVDSQVTMMFWYRQQPGQSLTLIATANQGSEATYESGFVIDKFPISRPNLTFSTLTVSNMSPEDSSIYLCSARVATGNTIYFGEGSWLTVV.

The V call is TRBV28, the J call TRBJ1-2; 9 positions agree with TRBD1. There are 14 residues in the CDR3. Germline CDR1 reads MDHEN; CDR2 reads SYDVKM. V was pared by 6 bases and J by 2 bases, with 4 bases of the junction left unmatched. The CDR3 reads CASSPGQGNYGYTF. CDR3 coding DNA: TGTGCCAGCAGCCCCGGACAGGGGAACTATGGCTACACCTTC.

This clone was picked up a small number of times. The V call is TRBV9, the J call TRBJ2-5; unclear D gene. The CDR3 runs to 14 residues. Germline loops: CDR1 SGDLS, CDR2 YYNGEE. The V and J ends lost 4 bases and 1 base respectively, with 11 bases between them. In DNA, the CDR3 is TGTGCCAGCAGCAGGCCAGGCCGCCAAGAGACCCAGTACTTC. This sequence encodes CASSRPGRQETQYF. The whole variable domain, filled in from reference TRBV9 and TRBJ2-5, reads DSGVTQTPKHLITATGQRVTLRCSPRSGDLSVYWYQQSLDQGLQFLIQYYNGEERAKGNILERFSAQQFPDLHSELNLSSLELGDSALYFCASSRPGRQETQYFGPGTRLLVL.

This clone was seen many times. The CDR3 DNA reads TGTGCCACCAGCGGGGGACAGGGGCCGATAATATACTACAATGAGCAGTTCTTC. This gives the protein CATSGGQGPIIYYNEQFF. V and J are TRBV15 and TRBJ2-1, with TRBD1 matching over 10 bases. This CDR3 is built from 18 residues. The V gene end was trimmed by 5 bases and the J gene end by 3 bases; junction bases not matched to a gene: 13. Germline V CDR1 and CDR2: LNHNV, YYDKDF (reference sequence).

This clone turned up a few times. CDR3 amino acids: CASFIQGAGMNTEAFF. CDR3 nucleotide sequence: TGTGCCAGCTTCATACAGGGGGCTGGGATGAACACTGAAGCTTTCTTT. The genes are TRBV18 and TRBJ1-1, with 9 bases matching TRBD1. There are 16 residues in the CDR3. J lost 0 bases, V lost 7 bases, and 9 bases had no gene match. CDR1 is KGHSH, CDR2 LQKENI, per germline.

This clone has just a few counts. The chain joins TRBV7-2 to TRBJ2-7; D unclear. The CDR3 consists of 11 residues. The V gene's germline CDR1 is SGHTA and CDR2 FQGNSA. V was clipped by 3 bases and J by 3 bases, with 3 bases between them. CDR3 loop: CASSFDYEQYF. The CDR3 coding sequence is TGTGCCAGCAGCTTCGACTACGAGCAGTACTTC.

The CDR3 loop reads CASSEDRPAQYF. CDR3 nucleotide sequence: TGTGCCAGCAGTGAAGATAGGCCTGCGCAGTATTTT. This chain uses TRBV2 with TRBJ2-3; D unclear. V was pared by 1 base and J by 10 bases, with 9 bases between. Per germline, CDR1 SNHLY and CDR2 FYNNEI. The CDR3 sequence is 12 residues long.

The rearrangement links TRBV5-1 to TRBJ2-2; no reliable D call. The CDR3 extends over 13 amino acids. Trimming stripped 4 bases from V and 3 bases from J, with 7 bases between. Germline V gene data show CDR1 as SGHRS and CDR2 as YFSETQ. In nucleotides, the CDR3 is TGCGCCAGCAGCGCGACGGACACCGGGGAGCTGTTTTTT. It yields the protein CASSATDTGELFF.

The chain uses TRBV6-5 and TRBJ2-3; D ambiguous. V gave up 0 bases and J gave up 0 bases, with 7 bases separating them. Germline assignment: CDR1 MNHEY and CDR2 SVGAGI. The CDR3 extends over 15 amino acids. CDR3 residues: CASSYSQLSTDTQYF. The CDR3 DNA reads TGTGCCAGCAGTTACTCACAGCTTAGCACAGATACGCAGTATTTT.

V gene TRBV7-3 combines with J gene TRBJ1-1, with D hard to call. The CDR3 has 13 residues. Germline CDR1 is SGHTA and CDR2 is FQGTGA. V was pared by 2 bases and J by 3 bases, with 7 bases between. This CDR3 reads CASSLQGYTEAFF. CDR3 sequence (DNA): TGTGCCAGCAGCTTACAAGGGTACACTGAAGCTTTCTTT.

This clone was recorded a few times. The chain has TRBV27 and TRBJ2-1, with 13 bases that match TRBD2. With 6 bases clipped from V and 8 bases from J, the junction kept 7 bases outside the gene matches. Germline CDR1 reads MNHEY; CDR2 reads SMNVEV (reference sequence). This CDR3 comprises 15 residues. The CDR3 is CASSSGTSGIYEQFF. The DNA of the CDR3 is TGTGCCAGCAGCTCCGGGACTAGCGGGATCTATGAGCAGTTCTTC.

The table lists this clone with a few counts. V and J are TRBV9 and TRBJ2-3, with a tentative D call TRBD2 (5 bases). This CDR3 is built from 15 residues. With 1 base removed from V and 0 bases from J, the gap between germline ends came to 9 bases. Germline CDR1 reads SGDLS; CDR2 reads YYNGEE. CDR3 amino acids: CASSVNPGSTDTQYF. Here the CDR3 DNA reads TGTGCCAGCAGCGTAAATCCGGGAAGCACAGATACGCAGTATTTT.

This clone came up a few times. Other DNA sequences in the sample encode the same CDR3. J is TRBJ2-7 and V is TRBV28; the match to TRBD1 covers 7 bases. V shed 6 bases and J 0 bases; nucleotides not matched to a gene: 5. This CDR3 spans 14 amino acids. Germline CDR1 MDHEN, CDR2 SYDVKM. CDR3 loop: CASSPPGGSYEQYF. The CDR3 bases are TGTGCCAGCAGCCCCCCAGGGGGCTCCTACGAGCAGTACTTC.

The sample holds many counts of this clone. The chain recombines TRBV15 with TRBJ1-4; 7 nucleotides line up with TRBD1. This CDR3 has 15 residues. CDR1 and CDR2 from the germline V gene are LNHNV and YYDKDF (reference sequence). V lost 0 bases to trimming and J lost 5 bases; unmatched junction nucleotides: 3. CDR3 sequence: CATSRDKGQNEKLFF. The DNA of the CDR3 is TGTGCCACCAGCAGAGATAAGGGACAGAATGAAAAACTGTTTTTT.

The chain couples TRBV6-5 to TRBJ2-1; no firm D call. Germline values: CDR1 MNHEY, CDR2 SVGAGI. CDR3 size: 13 residues. Trimming took off 2 bases at V and 10 bases at J, with 12 bases between the two ends. The CDR3, as DNA: TGTGCCAGCAGTTACCAACGGCCGTTGGAGCAGTTCTTC. It is translated as CASSYQRPLEQFF.

This clone was seen a few times. This rearrangement joins TRBV25-1 to TRBJ2-7, with D perhaps matching TRBD2 (5 bases). Per germline, CDR1 MGHDK and CDR2 SYGVNS. V was pared by 8 bases and J by 4 bases, with 15 bases between. This CDR3 has 13 amino acids. The CDR3 region is CASAPGNRYEQYF. CDR3 DNA: TGTGCCAGCGCCCCCGGGAACCGTTACGAGCAGTACTTC.

A word on this clone: Within the sample, other DNA sequences also encode this same CDR3. The rearrangement uses TRBV2 and TRBJ2-7; D uncertain. V was shortened by 6 bases and J by 0 bases, with 6 bases between the two germline ends. The V gene's germline CDR1 is SNHLY and CDR2 FYNNEI. There are 12 residues in the CDR3. CDR3 region: CASRKDSYEQYF. The CDR3 nucleotides are TGTGCCAGCAGGAAGGACTCCTACGAGCAGTACTTC.

This clone was found a few times. The rearrangement uses TRBV7-8 and TRBJ2-4; 7 positions match TRBD1. Germline V gene lookup returns CDR1 SGHVS and CDR2 FQNEAQ. The CDR3 sequence is 16 residues long. V lost 5 bases and J lost 5; bases outside the gene matches: 12. In nucleotides, the CDR3 is TGTGCCAGCAGCAAAAGGACAGGATCAACTCAAAACATTCAGTACTTC. It yields the protein CASSKRTGSTQNIQYF.

Remarks on this clone: The junction shows a germline mismatch at one end, possibly a read error. The CDR3, as DNA: TGCGCCAGCAGCAAAGATGGTTTATCGGTCTCTGGCTACACCTTC. Translating it yields CASSKDGLSVSGYTF. The chain uses TRBV4-3 and TRBJ1-2; D is uncertain. Germline CDR1 and CDR2: LGHNA and YSLEER. CDR3 length: 15 residues.